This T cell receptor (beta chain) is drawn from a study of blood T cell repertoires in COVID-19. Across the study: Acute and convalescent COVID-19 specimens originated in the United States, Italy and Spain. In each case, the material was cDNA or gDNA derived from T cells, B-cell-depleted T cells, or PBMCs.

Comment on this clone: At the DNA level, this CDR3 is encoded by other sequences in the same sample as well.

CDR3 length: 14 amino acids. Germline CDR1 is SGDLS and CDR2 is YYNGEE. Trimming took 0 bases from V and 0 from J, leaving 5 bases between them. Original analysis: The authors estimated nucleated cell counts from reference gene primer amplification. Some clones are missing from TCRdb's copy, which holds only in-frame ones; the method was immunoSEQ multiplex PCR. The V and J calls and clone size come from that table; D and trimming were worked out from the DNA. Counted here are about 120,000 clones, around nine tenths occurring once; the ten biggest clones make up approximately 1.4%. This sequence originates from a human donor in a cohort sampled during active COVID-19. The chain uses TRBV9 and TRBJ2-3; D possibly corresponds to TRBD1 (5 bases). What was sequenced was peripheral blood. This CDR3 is CASSVAGSTDTQYF. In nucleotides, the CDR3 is TGTGCCAGCAGCGTAGCAGGGAGCACAGATACGCAGTATTTT. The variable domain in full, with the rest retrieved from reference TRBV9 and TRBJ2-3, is DSGVTQTPKHLITATGQRVTLRCSPRSGDLSVYWYQQSLDQGLQFLIQYYNGEERAKGNILERFSAQQFPDLHSELNLSSLELGDSALYFCASSVAGSTDTQYFGPGTRLTVL.